Following are 13 T cell receptor beta chains from one sample sequenced in a study of technical replicates of blood from a handful of donors. Libraries were prepared by immunoSEQ multiplex PCR; TCRdb keeps only in-frame clonotypes and omits some of them. Among some 83,000 clones listed, around nine tenths were seen once. The specimen was T cells isolated from PBMCs. The receptors stem from a human donor in good health.

Only one count was recorded for this clone. This chain joins TRBV19 and TRBJ1-4; TRBD1 agrees at 7 bases. V lost 6 bases to trimming and J lost 3 bases; unmatched junction nucleotides: 10. The CDR3 extends over 16 amino acids. CDR1 and CDR2 from the germline V gene are LNHDA and SQIVND (reference sequence). In DNA, the CDR3 is TGTGCCAGTAGAACGAGGGGGCTTGCGGCTAATGAAAAACTGTTTTTT. Translation: CASRTRGLAANEKLFF.

This chain connects TRBV2 to TRBJ2-1; 7 bases map to TRBD2. J was trimmed by 0 bases and V by 8 bases; bases with no gene match: 22. The CDR3 spans 20 residues. From germline, CDR1 is SNHLY and CDR2 FYNNEI. The CDR3 here is CASFLGLSGGDTSSYNEQFF. As DNA, the CDR3 is TGTGCCAGCTTCTTGGGATTGTCGGGGGGAGATACAAGCTCCTACAATGAGCAGTTCTTC.

The gene calls are TRBV5-1 and TRBJ2-1, with 8 bases lining up with TRBD1. V dropped 0 bases and J dropped 3; count of bases not matched to a gene: 2. This CDR3 is 15 amino acids long. Germline V gene lookup returns CDR1 SGHRS and CDR2 YFSETQ. The CDR3 here is CASSLEDRVYNEQFF. CDR3 DNA sequence: TGCGCCAGCAGCTTGGAGGACAGGGTCTACAATGAGCAGTTCTTC.

The chain carries TRBV11-2 and TRBJ2-7; 7 nucleotides align to TRBD1. With 4 bases clipped from V and 10 bases from J, the junction kept 7 bases outside the gene matches. CDR1 is SGHAT, CDR2 FQNNGV, per germline. The CDR3 loop spans 12 amino acids. The CDR3 DNA is TGTGCCAGCAGCTCATGGACAGGCCGACAGTACTTC. Its protein is CASSSWTGRQYF.

This chain links TRBV29-1 with TRBJ1-1, with TRBD1 matching 8 bases. The CDR3 consists of 16 residues. The junction had 11 bases not matched to a gene; V was cut back by 4 bases and J by 1 base. In germline, CDR1 is SQVTM, CDR2 ANQGSEA. The CDR3 here is CSVVTLGDRKNTEAFF. For the CDR3, the DNA is TGCAGCGTTGTGACTCTCGGGGACAGGAAGAACACTGAAGCTTTCTTT.

The genes are TRBV19 and TRBJ1-3; maybe TRBD1 (6 bases). Trimming shortened V by 5 bases and J by 0 bases, and 20 bases separated the two germline ends. Germline V CDR1 and CDR2: LNHDA, SQIVND (reference sequence). There are 18 residues in the CDR3. CDR3 protein: CASSPDATGRLSGNTIYF. Written as DNA, the CDR3 is TGTGCCAGTAGTCCTGATGCCACAGGGCGCCTCTCTGGAAACACCATATATTTT.

The chain combines TRBV7-7 with TRBJ2-2, with no clear D. This CDR3 has 16 residues. Germline values: CDR1 SSHAT, CDR2 FNYEAQ (reference sequence). Deletions cut 10 bases from V and 2 bases from J, with 20 bases between. This CDR3 reads CATAAINLANTGELFF. The CDR3 coding sequence is TGTGCCACGGCGGCCATCAACCTCGCTAACACCGGGGAGCTGTTTTTT.

V and J are TRBV5-6 and TRBJ1-2; 8 bases line up with TRBD1. With V trimmed by 0 bases and J by 5 bases, 9 bases remained unmatched. The CDR3 has 16 residues. The V gene's germline CDR1 is SGHDT and CDR2 YYEEEE. The CDR3 here is CASSLGGGQEMYGYTF. The CDR3 coding sequence is TGTGCCAGCAGCTTGGGAGGGGGACAGGAAATGTATGGCTACACCTTC.

The chain combines TRBV11-1 with TRBJ2-5; TRBD2 is a possible D gene (6 bases). Germline CDR1 and CDR2: SGHAT and FQDESV (reference sequence). Trimming cost V 3 bases and J 1 base, with 12 bases left between them. CDR3 size: 15 residues. The CDR3, as DNA: TGTGCCAGCAGCTTGCAGACTAGACCCCAAGAGACCCAGTACTTC. Translating gives CASSLQTRPQETQYF.

This clone was observed once. The genes are TRBV15 and TRBJ1-1, with 9 bases identical to TRBD1. Per the germline V gene, CDR1 is LNHNV and CDR2 is YYDKDF (reference sequence). Trimming cost V 2 bases and J 4 bases; bases outside gene matches: 2. This CDR3 is 14 amino acids long. The CDR3 region has the DNA TGTGCCACCAGCAGAACAGGGGGCGCCACTGAAGCTTTCTTT. Its translation: CATSRTGGATEAFF.

Details on this clone: Different DNA sequences within this sample yield the same CDR3. The chain combines TRBV7-8 with TRBJ1-1; D gene unclear. CDR1 and CDR2 from the germline V gene are SGHVS and FQNEAQ. V lost 1 base and J 1 base, leaving 7 bases between the germline ends. This CDR3 has 14 residues. The CDR3 reads CASSLVAGNTEAFF. The CDR3 coding sequence is TGTGCCAGCAGCTTAGTGGCAGGGAACACTGAAGCTTTCTTT.

The rearrangement joins TRBV27 to TRBJ1-1; D remains unclear. This CDR3 is built from 13 residues. The germline gives CDR1 MNHEY, CDR2 SMNVEV (reference sequence). V was clipped by 4 bases and J by 5 bases, with 11 bases between them. The CDR3 nucleotides read TGTGCCAGCAGTTACAATTTGCGGACTGAAGCTTTCTTT. Translation gives CASSYNLRTEAFF.

The V and J genes are TRBV4-1 and TRBJ2-4; perhaps TRBD1 as D (6 bases). Germline loops: CDR1 MGHRA, CDR2 YSYEKL. V lost 3 bases and J 3 bases, leaving 15 bases between the germline ends. This CDR3 is 16 amino acids long. As DNA, the CDR3 is TGCGCCAGCAGCCAGAAACTGGACAGCCTCAAAAACATTCAGTACTTC. As protein: CASSQKLDSLKNIQYF.